The sample holds a few counts of the clone carrying this T cell receptor (beta chain). One entry per CDR3 protein, called by TCRdb with MiXCR from the 5' RACE reads. The profile shows 350,000 to 450,000 distinct CDR3 sequences, roughly 20% of them singletons. The CDR3 is 12 amino acids. Per germline, CDR1 SGHTA and CDR2 FQGNSA. V was trimmed by 3 bases and J by 6 bases, leaving 8 bases between them. The sample belongs to a study of T-cell memory formation after mild COVID-19. The sample consisted of PBMCs or a T cell subset sorted from them (not recorded which). The TCR was taken from an adult woman who had mild COVID-19 (a few samples of this study predate the infection). Cell type and time point are not known. The rearrangement joins TRBV7-2 to TRBJ2-5; D not resolved. The CDR3 is CASSFEGKTQYF. CDR3 coding DNA: TGTGCCAGCAGCTTCGAAGGGAAGACCCAGTACTTC. Together with reference TRBV7-2 and TRBJ2-5, the CDR3 gives the full variable domain: GAGVSQSPSNKVTEKGKDVELRCDPISGHTALYWYRQSLGQGLEFLIYFQGNSAPDKSGLPSDRFSAERTGGSVSTLTIQRTQQEDSAVYLCASSFEGKTQYFGPGTRLLVL.